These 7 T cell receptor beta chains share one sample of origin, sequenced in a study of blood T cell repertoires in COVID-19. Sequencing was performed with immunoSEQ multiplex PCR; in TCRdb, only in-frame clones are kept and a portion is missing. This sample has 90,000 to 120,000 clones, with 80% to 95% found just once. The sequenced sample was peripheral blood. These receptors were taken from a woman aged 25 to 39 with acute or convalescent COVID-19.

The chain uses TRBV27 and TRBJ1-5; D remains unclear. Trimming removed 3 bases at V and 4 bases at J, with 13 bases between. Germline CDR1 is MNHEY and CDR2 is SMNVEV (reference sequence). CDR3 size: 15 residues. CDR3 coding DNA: TGTGCCAGCAGTTTGAGACCGCTGGAGAATCAGCCCCAGCATTTT. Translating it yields CASSLRPLENQPQHF.

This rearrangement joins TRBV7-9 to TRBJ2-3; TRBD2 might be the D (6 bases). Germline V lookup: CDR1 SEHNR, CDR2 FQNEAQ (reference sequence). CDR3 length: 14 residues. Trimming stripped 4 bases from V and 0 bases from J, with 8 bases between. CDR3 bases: TGTGCCAGCAGCTCGAGCGGGAGCACAGATACGCAGTATTTT. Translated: CASSSSGSTDTQYF.

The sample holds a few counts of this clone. Here the CDR3 reads CASSPGAGRVTQFF. The CDR3 region has the DNA TGCGCCAGCAGCCCTGGGGCAGGGAGGGTCACGCAGTTCTTC. The chain is built from TRBV5-1 and TRBJ2-1, with 7 bases lining up with TRBD2. V dropped 4 bases and J dropped 12; count of bases not matched to a gene: 13. This CDR3 has 14 amino acids. CDR1 and CDR2 from the germline V gene are SGHRS and YFSETQ. Using reference TRBV5-1 and TRBJ2-1 for the parts outside the CDR3, the full variable domain is KAGVTQTPRYLIKTRGQQVTLSCSPISGHRSVSWYQQTPGQGLQFLFEYFSETQRNKGNFPGRFSGRQFSNSRSEMNVSTLELGDSALYLCASSPGAGRVTQFFGPGTRLTVL.

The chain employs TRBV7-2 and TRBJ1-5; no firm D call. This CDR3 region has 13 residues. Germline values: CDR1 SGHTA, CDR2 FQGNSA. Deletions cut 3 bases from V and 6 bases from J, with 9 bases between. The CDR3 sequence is CASSFEAGQPQHF. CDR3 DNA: TGTGCCAGCAGCTTTGAGGCGGGTCAGCCCCAGCATTTT.

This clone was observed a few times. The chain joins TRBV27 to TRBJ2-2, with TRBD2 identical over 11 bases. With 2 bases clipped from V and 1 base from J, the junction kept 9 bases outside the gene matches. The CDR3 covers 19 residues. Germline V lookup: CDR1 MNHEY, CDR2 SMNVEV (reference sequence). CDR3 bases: TGTGCCAGCAGTTTAGGGGTCGGACTAGCGGGCCTGAACACCGGGGAGCTGTTTTTT. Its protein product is CASSLGVGLAGLNTGELFF.

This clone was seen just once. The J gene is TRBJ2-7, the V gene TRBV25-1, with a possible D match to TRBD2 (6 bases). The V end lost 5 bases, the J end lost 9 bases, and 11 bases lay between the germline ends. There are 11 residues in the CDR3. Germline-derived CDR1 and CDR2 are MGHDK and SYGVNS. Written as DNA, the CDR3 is TGTGCCAGCAGTAATTTAGCGGTGCAGTACTTC. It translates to CASSNLAVQYF.

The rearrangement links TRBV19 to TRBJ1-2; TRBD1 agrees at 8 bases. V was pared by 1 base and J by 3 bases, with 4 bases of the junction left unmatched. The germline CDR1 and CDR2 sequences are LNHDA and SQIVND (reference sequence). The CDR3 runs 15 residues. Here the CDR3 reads CASSIAATGDYGYTF. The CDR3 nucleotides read TGTGCCAGTAGTATAGCAGCGACAGGGGACTATGGCTACACCTTC.